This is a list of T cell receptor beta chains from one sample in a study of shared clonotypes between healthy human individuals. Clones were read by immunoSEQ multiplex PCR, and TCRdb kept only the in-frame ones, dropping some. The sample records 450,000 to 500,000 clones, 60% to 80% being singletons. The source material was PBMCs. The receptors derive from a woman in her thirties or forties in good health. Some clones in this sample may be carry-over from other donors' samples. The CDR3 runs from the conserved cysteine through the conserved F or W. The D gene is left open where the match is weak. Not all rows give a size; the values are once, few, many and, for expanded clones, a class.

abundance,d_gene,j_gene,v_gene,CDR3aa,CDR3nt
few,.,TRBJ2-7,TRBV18,CASSPGDPYEQYF,TGTGCCAGCTCACCCGGGGATCCCTACGAGCAGTACTTC
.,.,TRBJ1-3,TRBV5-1,CASRLYPRGRYSGNTIYF,TGCGCCAGCAGGCTATACCCTAGAGGACGGTACTCTGGAAACACCATATATTTT
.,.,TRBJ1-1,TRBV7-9,CASRLDSSNTEAFF,TGTGCCAGCAGGCTAGACAGCTCTAACACTGAAGCTTTCTTT
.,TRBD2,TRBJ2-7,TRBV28,CASGELAGTYEQYF,TGTGCAAGTGGCGAACTAGCGGGAACCTACGAGCAGTACTTC
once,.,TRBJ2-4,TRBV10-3,CAISESRVGGLAKNIQYF,TGTGCCATCAGTGAGTCGAGGGTCGGGGGCTTAGCCAAAAACATTCAGTACTTC
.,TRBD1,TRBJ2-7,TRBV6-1,CASIGTGRTYEQYF,TGTGCCAGCATCGGGACAGGGCGGACCTACGAGCAGTACTTC
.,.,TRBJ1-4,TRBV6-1,CASNRQRATNEKLFF,TGTGCCAGCAATAGACAGCGCGCAACTAATGAAAAACTGTTTTTT
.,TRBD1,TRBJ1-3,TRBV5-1,CASSSRTGLDTIYF,TGCGCCAGCAGCAGCAGGACAGGGTTGGACACCATATATTTT
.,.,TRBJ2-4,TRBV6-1,CASRGLSPSFQYF,TGTGCCAGCAGGGGACTTTCCCCCAGTTTTCAGTACTTC
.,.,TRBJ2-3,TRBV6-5,CASRTPGRYTQYF,TGTGCCAGCAGAACTCCGGGACGCTATACGCAGTATTTT
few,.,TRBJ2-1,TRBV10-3,CAISPASSYNEQFF,TGTGCCATCAGTCCGGCCAGCTCCTACAATGAGCAGTTCTTC
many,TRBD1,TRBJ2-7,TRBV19,CASSIASGGAGEQYF,TGTGCCAGTAGTATAGCATCAGGGGGCGCGGGCGAGCAGTACTTC
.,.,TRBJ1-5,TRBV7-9,CASSSQAPRDQPQHF,TGTGCCAGCAGCTCCCAGGCCCCACGAGATCAGCCCCAGCATTTT
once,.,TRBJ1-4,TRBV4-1,CASSQQGLGEKLFF,TGCGCCAGCAGCCAACAGGGCCTAGGAGAAAAACTGTTTTTT
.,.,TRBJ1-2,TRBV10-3,CAIKRNQGFYGYTF,TGTGCCATCAAACGGAACCAGGGGTTTTATGGCTACACCTTC
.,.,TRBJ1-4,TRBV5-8,CASSPLVATNEKLFF,TGTGCCAGCAGCCCCCTGGTCGCAACTAATGAAAAACTGTTTTTT
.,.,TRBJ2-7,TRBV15,CATSRGTYYEQYF,TGTGCCACCAGCAGAGGGACTTACTACGAGCAGTACTTC
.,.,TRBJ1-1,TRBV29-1,CSVEVGANTEAFF,TGCAGCGTTGAAGTGGGGGCGAACACTGAAGCTTTCTTT
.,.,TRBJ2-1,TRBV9,CASSVETGGYNEQFF,TGTGCCAGCAGCGTAGAAACGGGCGGGTACAATGAGCAGTTCTTC
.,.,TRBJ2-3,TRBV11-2,CASSFVQGPGDTQYF,TGTGCCAGCAGCTTCGTTCAGGGCCCTGGGGATACGCAGTATTTT
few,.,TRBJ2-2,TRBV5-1,CASSLGGGMNGELFF,TGCGCCAGCAGCTTGGGAGGAGGAATGAACGGGGAGCTGTTTTTT
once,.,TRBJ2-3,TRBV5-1,CASSPRDTDTQYF,TGCGCCAGCAGCCCCCGGGACACAGATACGCAGTATTTT
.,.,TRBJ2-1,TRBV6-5,CASRRISGEQFF,TGTGCCAGCAGGCGAATTTCCGGTGAGCAGTTCTTC
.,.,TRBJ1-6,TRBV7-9,CASSLRDRNSPLHF,TGTGCCAGCAGCCTCCGGGACCGTAATTCACCCCTCCACTTT
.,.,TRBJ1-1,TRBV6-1,CASSEEIVNTEAFF,TGTGCCAGCAGTGAAGAGATCGTGAACACTGAAGCTTTCTTT
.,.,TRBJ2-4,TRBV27,CASSTPENIQYF,TGTGCCAGCAGTACACCCGAAAACATTCAGTACTTC
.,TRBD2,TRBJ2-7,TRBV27,CASRGTSASYEQYF,TGTGCCAGCAGGGGGACTAGCGCCTCCTACGAGCAGTACTTC
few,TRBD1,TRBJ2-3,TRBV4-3,CASSQSSSRQGRTDTQYF,TGCGCCAGCAGCCAGAGCTCGAGCCGACAGGGCCGCACAGATACGCAGTATTTT
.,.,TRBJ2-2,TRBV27,CASSLLGGLNTGELFF,TGTGCCAGCAGTTTATTGGGGGGCTTGAACACCGGGGAGCTGTTTTTT
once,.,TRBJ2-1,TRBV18,CASSQGPNEQFF,TGTGCCAGCTCACAAGGGCCCAATGAGCAGTTCTTC
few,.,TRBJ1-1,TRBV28,CASIAGLNTEAFF,TGTGCCAGCATCGCGGGGCTGAACACTGAAGCTTTCTTT